The 18 T cell receptor beta chains given below trace back to one sample, sequenced in a study of shared clonotypes between healthy human individuals. Some clones are missing from TCRdb's copy, which holds only in-frame ones; the method was immunoSEQ multiplex PCR. The table has fewer than 850,000 clones, roughly 91% seen once. The sample taken for sequencing was memory CD8+ T cells from PBMCs. Described subset: CD45RO+ cells pooled with CCR7-negative TemRA cells. The receptors here all came from a man between 18 and 29 years old in good health. Some clones in this sample may be carry-over from other donors' samples.

This clone occurred a few times. The gene calls are TRBV10-2 and TRBJ1-2, with no clear D. The CDR3 has 14 amino acids. Germline CDR1 WSHSY, CDR2 SAAADI. V lost 0 bases and J 5 bases, leaving 10 bases between the germline ends. CDR3 sequence: CASSESWSSYGYTF. DNA of the CDR3: TGCGCCAGCAGTGAGTCTTGGAGTTCTTATGGCTACACCTTC.

Remarks on this clone: Distinct nucleotide sequences in the sample also encode this CDR3. The CDR3: CASSLGPSSYNEQFF. Here the CDR3 DNA reads TGTGCCAGCAGCTTGGGACCGAGCTCCTACAATGAGCAGTTCTTC. The chain links TRBV5-6 to TRBJ2-1; D gene unclear. The CDR3 is made up of 15 amino acids. Germline V gene data show CDR1 as SGHDT and CDR2 as YYEEEE. Trimming took off 0 bases at V and 0 bases at J, with 7 bases between the two ends.

This clone was seen once. The chain is built from TRBV11-2 and TRBJ1-3, with 8 bases identical to TRBD1. Germline V gene sequence: CDR1 SGHAT, CDR2 FQNNGV. The CDR3 consists of 15 residues. Losses at the gene ends were 1 base for V and 4 bases for J; bases not matched to a gene: 3. The CDR3 region is CASSLARGLGNTIYF. CDR3 in DNA: TGTGCCAGCAGCTTAGCCAGGGGGCTAGGAAACACCATATATTTT.

This clone has a single count. The rearrangement links TRBV5-8 to TRBJ2-1; 7 bases are shared with TRBD2. The trim removed 1 base at V and 2 bases at J, leaving 9 bases unmatched. The germline V gene encodes CDR1 SGHTS and CDR2 YDEGEE. The CDR3 extends over 17 amino acids. The CDR3 DNA is TGTGCCAGCAGCTTGCTGGTCCTAGCGGATACCTACAATGAGCAGTTCTTC. Its protein product is CASSLLVLADTYNEQFF.

This clone was detected only once. This chain uses TRBV7-9 with TRBJ1-1; possibly TRBD1 for D (5 bases). With 6 bases removed from V and 3 bases from J, the gap between germline ends came to 17 bases. The CDR3 runs to 15 residues. CDR1 and CDR2 from the germline V gene are SEHNR and FQNEAQ (reference sequence). This chain's CDR3 is CASRPPSTEHTEAFF. The CDR3 bases are TGTGCCAGCAGGCCCCCCTCGACAGAACACACTGAAGCTTTCTTT.

This chain connects TRBV4-1 to TRBJ2-7; 9 bases are a match to TRBD2. J lost 2 bases, V lost 3 bases, and 8 bases had no gene match. The V gene's germline CDR1 is MGHRA and CDR2 YSYEKL. CDR3 size: 16 residues. CDR3 sequence reads: CASSHARLAETYEQYF. The CDR3 nucleotides read TGCGCCAGCAGCCACGCCAGACTAGCGGAGACCTACGAGCAGTACTTC.

This clone was recorded a few times. The genes are TRBV27 and TRBJ1-4; D may be TRBD1 (6 bases). The germline V and J ends were trimmed by 5 bases and 13 bases, with 20 bases remaining between them. The germline V gene has CDR1 MNHEY and CDR2 SMNVEV (reference sequence). CDR3 length equals 14 residues. The CDR3 protein is CASSLRHPGVTLFF. DNA of the CDR3: TGTGCCAGCAGTCTACGTCATCCAGGGGTTACACTGTTTTTT.

This chain links TRBV4-1 with TRBJ2-7; tentative D call: TRBD1 (5 bases). CDR1 and CDR2 from the germline V gene are MGHRA and YSYEKL. The CDR3 spans 14 residues. V was cut by 1 base and J by 2 bases, with 9 bases left in between. The CDR3 region is CASSQGKGTYEQYF. The CDR3 region has the DNA TGCGCCAGCAGCCAAGGAAAGGGGACCTACGAGCAGTACTTC.

The gene calls are TRBV7-8 and TRBJ2-4, with D perhaps assigned TRBD1 or TRBD2 (5 bases each). V was trimmed by 5 bases and J by 4 bases, leaving 12 bases between them. Germline V gene sequence: CDR1 SGHVS, CDR2 FQNEAQ. The CDR3 spans 14 residues. The CDR3 loop is CASSLRDGKNIQYF. The CDR3 DNA is TGTGCCAGCAGCCTCCGGGACGGGAAAAACATTCAGTACTTC.

The chain couples TRBV30 to TRBJ2-7, with TRBD1 matching over 7 bases. This CDR3 is built from 11 residues. V shed 4 bases and J 6 bases; nucleotides not matched to a gene: 3. Germline CDR1 GTSNPN, CDR2 SVGIG (reference sequence). The CDR3, as DNA: TGTGCCTGGACCGCAGGGGGCGAGCAGTACTTC. Amino acids: CAWTAGGEQYF.

The chain employs TRBV28 and TRBJ2-3; 8 bases match TRBD2. Per germline, CDR1 MDHEN and CDR2 SYDVKM. V trimming: 4 bases; J trimming: 6 bases; junction bases outside the gene matches: 12. This CDR3 spans 16 amino acids. In DNA, the CDR3 is TGTGCCAGCAGTTCCCGGGTTGCGCCGGGGGGGGATACGCAGTATTTT. As protein: CASSSRVAPGGDTQYF.

This rearrangement joins TRBV28 to TRBJ2-1, with 7 bases identical to TRBD2. This CDR3 has 17 residues. Losses at the gene ends were 5 bases for V and 1 base for J; bases not matched to a gene: 11. Germline values: CDR1 MDHEN, CDR2 SYDVKM. CDR3: CASSTESLAVSYNEQFF. The CDR3 DNA reads as TGTGCCAGCAGTACTGAGAGTCTAGCGGTTTCCTACAATGAGCAGTTCTTC. Drawing the rest from reference TRBV28 and TRBJ2-1, the complete variable domain is DVKVTQSSRYLVKRTGEKVFLECVQDMDHENMFWYRQDPGLGLRLIYFSYDVKMKEKGDIPEGYSVSREKKERFSLILESASTNQTSMYLCASSTESLAVSYNEQFFGPGTRLTVL.

The gene calls are TRBV19 and TRBJ1-4; no reliable D call. Germline assignment: CDR1 LNHDA and CDR2 SQIVND (reference sequence). The CDR3 has 15 amino acids. Trimming shortened V by 1 base and J by 7 bases, and 13 bases separated the two germline ends. The CDR3 protein is CASSIASGVVEKLFF. The DNA for the CDR3 is TGTGCCAGTAGTATAGCGAGCGGCGTGGTTGAAAAACTGTTTTTT.

The chain uses TRBV29-1 and TRBJ2-1, with D possibly being TRBD2 (5 bases). The CDR3 length is 12 residues. Looked up from germline, CDR1 is SQVTM and CDR2 is ANQGSEA. Trimming took off 6 bases at V and 7 bases at J, with 13 bases between the two ends. This CDR3 reads CSVPSRLNEQFF. CDR3 in DNA: TGCAGCGTCCCGAGCCGACTAAATGAGCAGTTCTTC.

This chain connects TRBV11-2 to TRBJ1-3; D is possibly TRBD1 (5 bases). V was trimmed by 1 base and J by 3 bases, leaving 16 bases between them. This CDR3 has 17 amino acids. CDR1 is SGHAT and CDR2 is FQNNGV in the germline V gene. The CDR3: CASSLGPGGPYGNTIYF. As DNA, the CDR3 is TGTGCCAGCAGCTTAGGCCCGGGGGGTCCTTATGGAAACACCATATATTTT.

The rearrangement links TRBV28 to TRBJ1-1; D is unresolved. The V gene lost 0 bases and the J gene lost 6 bases, with 11 bases spanning the gap. This CDR3 contains 14 residues. Germline assignment: CDR1 MDHEN and CDR2 SYDVKM. CDR3 residues: CASSLWQYRAEAFF. The DNA of the CDR3 is TGTGCCAGCAGTTTATGGCAGTACCGAGCTGAAGCTTTCTTT.

This clone was counted only a few times. The genes are TRBV7-9 and TRBJ2-6; D remains unclear. V was pared by 6 bases and J by 0 bases, with 9 bases between. CDR1 and CDR2 (germline): SEHNR, FQNEAQ (reference sequence). The CDR3 sequence is 15 residues long. In DNA, the CDR3 is TGTGCCAGCAGAAAGGCGTTCTCTGGGGCCAACGTCCTGACTTTC. Protein product: CASRKAFSGANVLTF.

The CDR3 protein is CASSVASSASTDTQYF. DNA for the CDR3: TGCGCCAGCAGCGTTGCCTCTAGCGCCAGCACAGATACGCAGTATTTT. This chain joins TRBV5-1 and TRBJ2-3; tentatively, D is TRBD2 (6 bases). The CDR3 totals 16 residues. V was pared by 4 bases and J by 0 bases, with 15 bases between. Germline CDR1 is SGHRS and CDR2 is YFSETQ. Complete variable domain (other parts from reference TRBV5-1 and TRBJ2-3): KAGVTQTPRYLIKTRGQQVTLSCSPISGHRSVSWYQQTPGQGLQFLFEYFSETQRNKGNFPGRFSGRQFSNSRSEMNVSTLELGDSALYLCASSVASSASTDTQYFGPGTRLTVL.